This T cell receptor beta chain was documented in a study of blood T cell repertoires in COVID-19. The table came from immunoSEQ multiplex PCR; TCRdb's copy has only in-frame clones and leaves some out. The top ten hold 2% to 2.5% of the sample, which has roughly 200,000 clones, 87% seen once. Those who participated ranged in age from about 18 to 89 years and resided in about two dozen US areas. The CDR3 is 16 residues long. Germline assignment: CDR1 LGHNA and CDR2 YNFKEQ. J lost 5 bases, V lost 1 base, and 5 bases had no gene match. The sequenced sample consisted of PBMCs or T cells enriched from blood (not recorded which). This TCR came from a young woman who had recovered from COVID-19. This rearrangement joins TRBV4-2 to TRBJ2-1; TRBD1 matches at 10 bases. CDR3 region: CASSQGSDRGNNEQFF. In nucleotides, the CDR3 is TGTGCCAGCAGCCAAGGCTCGGACAGGGGGAACAATGAGCAGTTCTTC.